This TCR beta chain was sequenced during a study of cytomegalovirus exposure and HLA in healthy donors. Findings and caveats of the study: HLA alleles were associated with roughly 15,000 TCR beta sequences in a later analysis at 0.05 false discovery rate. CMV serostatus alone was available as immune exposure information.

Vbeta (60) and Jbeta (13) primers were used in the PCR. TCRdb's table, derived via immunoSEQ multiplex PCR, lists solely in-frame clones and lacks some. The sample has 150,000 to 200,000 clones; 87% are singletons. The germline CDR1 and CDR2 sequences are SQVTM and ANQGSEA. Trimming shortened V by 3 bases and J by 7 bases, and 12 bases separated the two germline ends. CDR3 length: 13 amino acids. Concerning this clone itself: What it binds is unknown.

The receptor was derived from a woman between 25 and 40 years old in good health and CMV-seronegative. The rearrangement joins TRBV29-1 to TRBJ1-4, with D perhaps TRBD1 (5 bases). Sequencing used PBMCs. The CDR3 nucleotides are TGCAGCGTTGAGGGGGGGGTAGGTGAAAAACTGTTTTTT. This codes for CSVEGGVGEKLFF.